Below, 11 T cell receptor beta chains from the same sample are listed, as sequenced in a study of patients with pleural tuberculosis. In TCRdb, the reads were re-called with MiXCR into one record per CDR3 protein. The sample gives around 50,000 distinct CDR3 sequences, approximately 7.5% of which show up once; about a sixth is in the top ten. Every receptor here comes from a human donor with pleural tuberculosis.

This clonotype appeared many times. The rearrangement links TRBV27 to TRBJ2-2; D ambiguous. Between the trimmed V and J ends, which lost 0 bases and 1 base, there was a span of 3 bases. Germline assignment: CDR1 MNHEY and CDR2 SMNVEV (reference sequence). There are 14 residues in the CDR3. The CDR3 sequence: CASSLSRNTGELFF. The CDR3 DNA sequence: TGTGCCAGCAGTTTATCACGGAACACCGGGGAGCTGTTTTTT.

This clonotype turned up a few times. The chain employs TRBV18 and TRBJ2-3; 9 bases fit TRBD2. This CDR3 is 12 amino acids long. V lost 3 bases to trimming and J lost 8 bases; unmatched junction nucleotides: 0. The V gene's germline CDR1 is KGHSH and CDR2 LQKENI. The CDR3 sequence is CASSPSGSTQYF. CDR3 bases: TGTGCCAGCTCACCTAGCGGGAGTACGCAGTATTTT. Looking up the rest from reference TRBV18 and TRBJ2-3 gives the full variable domain: NAGVMQNPRHLVRRRGQEARLRCSPMKGHSHVYWYRQLPEEGLKFMVYLQKENIIDESGMPKERFSAEFPKEGPSILRIQQVVRGDSAAYFCASSPSGSTQYFGPGTRLTVL.

Worth noting for this clonotype: One base away lies a much larger clone, so this may be a sequencing read error. The chain employs TRBV11-1 and TRBJ2-2; the D is unclear. The germline CDR1 and CDR2 sequences are SGHAT and FQDESV (reference sequence). Trimming took 2 bases from V and 4 from J, leaving 2 bases between them. The CDR3 is made up of 12 amino acids. This CDR3 reads CASSLTTGELFF. CDR3 nucleotide sequence: TGTGCCAGCAGCTTAACCACCGGGGAGCTGTTTTTT.

This clonotype was detected ten times or more. The chain combines TRBV11-1 with TRBJ1-5; no firm D call. V was clipped by 0 bases and J by 7 bases, with 10 bases between them. The CDR3 runs 14 residues. Germline CDR1 reads SGHAT; CDR2 reads FQDESV (reference sequence). The CDR3 coding sequence is TGTGCCAGCAGCTTAGCGGATATGGTCCAGCCCCAGCATTTT. It specifies CASSLADMVQPQHF.

This clonotype was detected ten times or more. The chain employs TRBV27 and TRBJ1-6; the match to TRBD1 covers 9 bases. The CDR3 consists of 15 residues. Germline V gene sequence: CDR1 MNHEY, CDR2 SMNVEV (reference sequence). With 2 bases clipped from V and 10 bases from J, the junction kept 6 bases outside the gene matches. CDR3 amino acids: CASSLRTGVGSPLHF. CDR3 coding DNA: TGTGCCAGCAGTTTAAGGACAGGGGTGGGATCACCCCTCCACTTT.

The chain couples TRBV12-3 or TRBV12-4 to TRBJ2-1; D is perhaps TRBD1 or TRBD2 (5 bases each). Trimming removed 7 bases from V and 0 bases from J, with 16 bases in between. The CDR3 sequence is 16 residues long. The CDR3 loop is CASTRGRDLSYNEQFF. The CDR3 DNA is TGTGCCAGCACTAGGGGAAGGGACCTCTCCTACAATGAGCAGTTCTTC.

This clonotype was counted at least ten times. The J gene is TRBJ2-2, the V gene TRBV11-1; the D gene is possibly TRBD2 (6 bases). V was pared by 1 base and J by 2 bases, with 14 bases between. This CDR3 is 17 amino acids long. Looked up from germline, CDR1 is SGHAT and CDR2 is FQDESV (reference sequence). The CDR3: CASSLGGLGLNTGELFF. CDR3 nucleotide sequence: TGTGCCAGCAGCTTAGGGGGACTCGGCTTAAACACCGGGGAGCTGTTTTTT. Filled out from reference TRBV11-1 and TRBJ2-2, the complete variable domain reads EAEVAQSPRYKITEKSQAVAFWCDPISGHATLYWYRQILGQGPELLVQFQDESVVDDSQLPKDRFSAERLKGVDSTLKIQPAELGDSAMYLCASSLGGLGLNTGELFFGEGSRLTVL.

This clonotype was seen a few times. The rearrangement uses TRBV4-2 and TRBJ2-5; D call uncertain. The germline V gene has CDR1 LGHNA and CDR2 YNFKEQ. This CDR3 region has 14 residues. V was trimmed by 2 bases and J by 2 bases, leaving 9 bases between them. CDR3 residues: CASSQLKFQETQYF. The DNA for the CDR3 is TGTGCCAGCAGCCAACTAAAGTTTCAAGAGACCCAGTACTTC.

This clonotype was observed at least ten times. This sequence joins TRBV10-3 and TRBJ2-1; 13 nucleotides align to TRBD2. Looked up from germline, CDR1 is ENHRY and CDR2 is SYGVKD. CDR3 length: 14 residues. V lost 3 bases and J lost 9; bases outside the gene matches: 2. CDR3 residues: CAISDRTSGSEQFF. The CDR3 nucleotides read TGTGCCATCAGTGACCGGACTAGCGGGAGTGAGCAGTTCTTC.

This clonotype was recorded at least ten times. One end of the junction fails to match germline, which may point to a read error. J is TRBJ1-2 and V is TRBV2; no reliable D call. The CDR3 length is 12 residues. Germline lookup yields CDR1 SNHLY and CDR2 FYNNEI. CDR3: CASSPGLGDPYF. CDR3 coding DNA: TGTGCCAGCAGCCCTGGCTTGGGAGATCCGTACTTC.

This clonotype showed up many times. The chain links TRBV11-1 to TRBJ2-2, with no clear D. Per germline, CDR1 SGHAT and CDR2 FQDESV (reference sequence). Trimming took 0 bases from V and 4 from J, leaving 9 bases between them. The CDR3 runs to 15 residues. CDR3 amino acids: CASSLAGAVTGELFF. CDR3 bases: TGTGCCAGCAGCTTAGCAGGAGCAGTCACCGGGGAGCTGTTTTTT.